This TCR beta chain was sequenced during a study of Ad26.COV2.S vaccination and SARS-CoV-2 variants. Overall study context: As a participant in COV1001, the donor was in the Ad26.COV2.S trial arm.

Treatment indicated: around 19 received Ad26.COV2.S at low or high dose, single or two shots; several received placebo; per-sample allocation not given. Each sample was drawn 63 days after the first injection (of vaccine or placebo). As concerns this clone: Its antigen is unidentified.

The protocol was immunoSEQ multiplex PCR, while the TCRdb copy is restricted to in-frame clones and leaves out a portion. The table has 350,000 to 550,000 clones, approximately 92% seen once. Overall study results and limits: TCR breadth and depth analyses may have underestimated total T cell responses. Non-spike TCR breadth did not differ much between vaccine and placebo recipients.

Sequenced here: peripheral blood, sampled in a trial of Ad26.COV2.S vaccine versus placebo. The receptor comes from a person aged 18 to 65 who received the Ad26.COV2.S COVID-19 vaccine or a placebo.

This chain's CDR3 is CASSQGEGTDTEAFF. The CDR3 DNA reads TGTGCCAGCAGCCAAGGGGAGGGGACCGACACTGAAGCTTTCTTT. V is TRBV3-1 (or the pseudogene TRBV3-2) and J is TRBJ1-1, with a possible D match to TRBD1 (5 bases). Trimming took 1 base from V and 3 from J, leaving 12 bases between them. The CDR3 has 15 amino acids. CDR1 and CDR2 from the germline V gene are LGHDT and YNNKEL (reference sequence).